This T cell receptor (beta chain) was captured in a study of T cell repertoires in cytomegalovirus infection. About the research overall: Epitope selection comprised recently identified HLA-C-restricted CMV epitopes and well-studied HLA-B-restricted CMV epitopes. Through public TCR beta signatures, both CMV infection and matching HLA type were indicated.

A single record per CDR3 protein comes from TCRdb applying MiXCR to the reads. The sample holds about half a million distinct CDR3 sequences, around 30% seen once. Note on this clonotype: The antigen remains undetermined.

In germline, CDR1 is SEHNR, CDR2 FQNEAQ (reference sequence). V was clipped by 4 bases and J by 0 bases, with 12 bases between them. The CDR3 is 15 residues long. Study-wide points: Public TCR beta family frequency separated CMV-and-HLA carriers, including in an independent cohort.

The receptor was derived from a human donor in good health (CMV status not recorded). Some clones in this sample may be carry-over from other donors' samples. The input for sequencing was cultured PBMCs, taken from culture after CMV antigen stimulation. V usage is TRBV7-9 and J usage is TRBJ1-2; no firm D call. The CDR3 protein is CASSSSSGANYGYTF. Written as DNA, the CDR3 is TGTGCCAGCAGCTCAAGTAGTGGGGCTAACTATGGCTACACCTTC. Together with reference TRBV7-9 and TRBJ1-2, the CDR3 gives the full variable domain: DTGVSQNPRHKITKRGQNVTFRCDPISEHNRLYWYRQTLGQGPEFLTYFQNEAQLEKSRLLSDRFSAERPKGSFSTLEIQRTEQGDSAMYLCASSSSSGANYGYTFGSGTRLTVV.